This passage covers 27 T cell receptor beta chains from one sample sequenced in a study of shared clonotypes between healthy human individuals. Using immunoSEQ multiplex PCR, the repertoire was profiled, and TCRdb retains in-frame clones only, with some absent. The table has 2,500,000 or so clones, roughly 92% seen once. The specimen sequenced was naive CD4+ T cells sorted from blood. Sample subset: CD45RA+ positively selected. These receptor sequences come from a man aged 18 to 30 in good health.

The chain combines TRBV7-2 with TRBJ2-7; D not certain. This CDR3 is 14 amino acids long. The V and J ends lost 1 base and 0 bases respectively, with 7 bases between them. CDR1 is SGHTA and CDR2 is FQGNSA in the germline V gene. The CDR3, as DNA: TGTGCCAGCAGCTTAGACTCCCCCTCCTACGAGCAGTACTTC. It is translated as CASSLDSPSYEQYF.

The chain uses TRBV29-1 and TRBJ1-2; no definite D call. The V gene's germline CDR1 is SQVTM and CDR2 ANQGSEA. CDR3 length: 12 residues. V gave up 3 bases and J gave up 4 bases, with 9 bases separating them. The CDR3: CSVDREAYGYTF. CDR3 nucleotides: TGCAGCGTTGATAGGGAGGCCTATGGCTACACCTTC.

The rearrangement joins TRBV7-9 to TRBJ2-1, with TRBD2 matching over 8 bases. The CDR3 consists of 15 residues. Germline CDR1 SEHNR, CDR2 FQNEAQ (reference sequence). With 2 bases clipped from V and 5 bases from J, the junction kept 5 bases outside the gene matches. CDR3: CASSLLAGQHNEQFF. The CDR3 DNA reads TGTGCCAGCAGCTTATTAGCGGGGCAACACAATGAGCAGTTCTTC. Looking up the rest from reference TRBV7-9 and TRBJ2-1 gives the full variable domain: DTGVSQNPRHKITKRGQNVTFRCDPISEHNRLYWYRQTLGQGPEFLTYFQNEAQLEKSRLLSDRFSAERPKGSFSTLEIQRTEQGDSAMYLCASSLLAGQHNEQFFGPGTRLTVL.

V and J are TRBV9 and TRBJ1-5; D ambiguous. V dropped 0 bases and J dropped 2 bases, with 9 bases sitting between them. Germline V gene lookup returns CDR1 SGDLS and CDR2 YYNGEE. The CDR3 extends over 15 amino acids. The chain's CDR3 is CASSVGVSGNQPQHF. For the CDR3, the DNA is TGTGCCAGCAGCGTAGGTGTCTCTGGCAATCAGCCCCAGCATTTT. The full variable domain, in which reference TRBV9 and TRBJ1-5 provide the parts outside the CDR3, is DSGVTQTPKHLITATGQRVTLRCSPRSGDLSVYWYQQSLDQGLQFLIQYYNGEERAKGNILERFSAQQFPDLHSELNLSSLELGDSALYFCASSVGVSGNQPQHFGDGTRLSIL.

The chain links TRBV5-1 to TRBJ2-7, with TRBD2 matching 7 bases. Germline trimming cut 0 bases from V and 6 bases from J; bases unmatched to any gene: 6. The germline gives CDR1 SGHRS, CDR2 YFSETQ. The CDR3 runs 14 residues. CDR3 in amino acids: CASSLAGLDREQYF. CDR3 DNA: TGCGCCAGCAGCTTGGCAGGACTAGATCGCGAGCAGTACTTC.

In DNA, the CDR3 is TGTGCCAGCAGTTACAAGGAACTCGGGTTTGAAGCTTTCTTT. It codes for CASSYKELGFEAFF. The V and J genes are TRBV6-5 and TRBJ1-1; unclear D gene. The germline V gene encodes CDR1 MNHEY and CDR2 SVGAGI. Between the trimmed V and J ends, which lost 2 bases and 7 bases, there was a span of 14 bases. The CDR3 sequence is 14 residues long.

This chain joins TRBV7-9 and TRBJ2-2; 10 positions match TRBD2. Per the germline V gene, CDR1 is SEHNR and CDR2 is FQNEAQ (reference sequence). Trimming at V came to 5 bases and at J to 1 base, leaving 7 bases not matched to a gene. There are 17 residues in the CDR3. CDR3 residues: CASSLPGLALNTGELFF. The CDR3 coding sequence is TGTGCCAGCAGCCTTCCGGGACTAGCGTTGAACACCGGGGAGCTGTTTTTT.

The chain combines TRBV5-1 with TRBJ2-7; D may be TRBD1 or TRBD2 (6 bases each). Trimming pared 0 bases from V and 0 bases from J, leaving 13 bases between. Per germline, CDR1 SGHRS and CDR2 YFSETQ. This CDR3 spans 16 amino acids. The CDR3 protein is CASSLEGGSFSYEQYF. The DNA for the CDR3 is TGCGCCAGCAGCTTGGAAGGGGGGAGTTTCTCCTACGAGCAGTACTTC.

This chain links TRBV7-8 with TRBJ2-4; D not certain. The germline CDR1 and CDR2 sequences are SGHVS and FQNEAQ. Between the trimmed V and J ends, which lost 5 bases and 0 bases, there was a span of 8 bases. This CDR3 has 14 residues. CDR3: CASSPLLAKNIQYF. The CDR3 coding sequence is TGTGCCAGCAGCCCCCTCCTAGCCAAAAACATTCAGTACTTC.

This clone was seen just once. The rearrangement joins TRBV18 to TRBJ2-7; possible D gene TRBD1, 6 bases. The V gene's germline CDR1 is KGHSH and CDR2 LQKENI. Trimming pared 3 bases from V and 6 bases from J, leaving 15 bases between. The CDR3 has 14 amino acids. For the CDR3, the DNA is TGTGCCAGCTCACCGGGACAAACGTGGGGCGAGCAGTACTTC. It codes for CASSPGQTWGEQYF. Based on the CDR3 plus reference TRBV18 and TRBJ2-7, the full variable domain is NAGVMQNPRHLVRRRGQEARLRCSPMKGHSHVYWYRQLPEEGLKFMVYLQKENIIDESGMPKERFSAEFPKEGPSILRIQQVVRGDSAAYFCASSPGQTWGEQYFGPGTRLTVT.

This clone was observed a single time. The chain carries TRBV2 and TRBJ1-4; 8 bases are a match to TRBD1. Trimming at V came to 1 base and at J to 0 bases, leaving 10 bases not matched to a gene. The V gene's germline CDR1 is SNHLY and CDR2 FYNNEI. CDR3 length: 19 residues. CDR3 sequence reads: CASSEGRDRRFATNEKLFF. In nucleotides, the CDR3 is TGTGCCAGCAGTGAAGGCCGGGACAGGAGATTTGCAACTAATGAAAAACTGTTTTTT. Drawing the rest from reference TRBV2 and TRBJ1-4, the complete variable domain is EPEVTQTPSHQVTQMGQEVILRCVPISNHLYFYWYRQILGQKVEFLVSFYNNEISEKSEIFDDQFSVERPDGSNFTLKIRSTKLEDSAMYFCASSEGRDRRFATNEKLFFGSGTQLSVL.

The chain joins TRBV7-8 to TRBJ2-7, with D perhaps assigned TRBD1 or TRBD2 (7 bases each). Germline V gene lookup returns CDR1 SGHVS and CDR2 FQNEAQ. The V gene lost 5 bases and the J gene lost 2 bases, with 19 bases spanning the gap. The CDR3 extends over 16 amino acids. As DNA, the CDR3 is TGTGCCAGCAGCCAAAGCGGGACAGTACCCACCTACGAGCAGTACTTC. Its translation: CASSQSGTVPTYEQYF.

The chain is built from TRBV2 and TRBJ2-1, with D hard to call. The CDR3 totals 12 residues. Trimming stripped 6 bases from V and 8 bases from J, with 11 bases between. The germline CDR1 and CDR2 sequences are SNHLY and FYNNEI. CDR3 loop: CASRALVDEQFF. CDR3 bases: TGTGCCAGCAGGGCTCTTGTGGATGAGCAGTTCTTC.

The gene calls are TRBV27 and TRBJ2-1, with 13 bases fitting TRBD2. Germline assignment: CDR1 MNHEY and CDR2 SMNVEV (reference sequence). Trimming cost V 3 bases and J 0 bases; bases outside gene matches: 8. CDR3 length: 19 amino acids. CDR3 region: CASSFQPTSGRSSYNEQFF. The CDR3 region has the DNA TGTGCCAGCAGTTTTCAACCGACTAGCGGGAGGAGCTCCTACAATGAGCAGTTCTTC.

The chain's CDR3 is CASSLNRQLYGYTF. CDR3 sequence (DNA): TGTGCCAGCAGCTTGAACAGGCAACTCTATGGCTACACCTTC. The chain uses TRBV5-5 and TRBJ1-2; D is possibly TRBD1 (5 bases). Germline CDR1 and CDR2: SGHKS and YYEKEE (reference sequence). V lost 1 base to trimming and J lost 4 bases, with 11 bases between them. The CDR3 is made up of 14 amino acids.

This clone was seen a few times. V and J are TRBV5-6 and TRBJ1-6, with 9 bases identical to TRBD1. J was trimmed by 7 bases and V by 4 bases; bases with no gene match: 6. The CDR3 loop spans 15 amino acids. Germline V gene data show CDR1 as SGHDT and CDR2 as YYEEEE. The CDR3 sequence: CASSGTGQGNSPLHF. The CDR3 DNA reads TGTGCCAGCAGCGGTACCGGACAGGGGAATTCACCCCTCCACTTT.

The V and J genes are TRBV9 and TRBJ2-2; TRBD2 aligns across 8 bases. Germline loops: CDR1 SGDLS, CDR2 YYNGEE. After removal of 0 bases from V and 1 base from J, the junction contained 2 bases not matched to a gene. This CDR3 spans 16 amino acids. The CDR3 here is CASSVDSGVNTGELFF. The CDR3 DNA reads as TGTGCCAGCAGCGTAGATAGCGGGGTGAACACCGGGGAGCTGTTTTTT.

The V call is TRBV11-2, the J call TRBJ1-3; 7 nucleotides line up with TRBD1. CDR1 and CDR2 from the germline V gene are SGHAT and FQNNGV. The CDR3 is made up of 15 amino acids. V gave up 5 bases and J gave up 0 bases; unmatched junction bases: 4. The CDR3 DNA follows: TGTGCCAGCAGCCCTACAGGGGTCTCTGGAAACACCATATATTTT. Translated: CASSPTGVSGNTIYF.

The chain has TRBV4-1 and TRBJ1-4, with 9 bases fitting TRBD1. Germline V gene data show CDR1 as MGHRA and CDR2 as YSYEKL. The CDR3 length is 15 residues. V was pared by 0 bases and J by 6 bases, with 2 bases of the junction left unmatched. This CDR3 reads CASSQEGTGYEKLFF. DNA of the CDR3: TGCGCCAGCAGCCAAGAAGGGACAGGGTATGAAAAACTGTTTTTT.

CDR3: CASPAGQGLGTEAFF. The CDR3 nucleotides read TGTGCCAGCCCCGCGGGACAGGGCCTTGGAACTGAAGCTTTCTTT. The V call is TRBV2, the J call TRBJ1-1; TRBD1 aligns across 9 bases. J gave up 5 bases and V 8 bases, and 12 bases lay outside the gene matches. Germline values: CDR1 SNHLY, CDR2 FYNNEI. This CDR3 has 15 amino acids.

The chain employs TRBV5-1 and TRBJ1-2, with TRBD1 as a possible D gene (6 bases). Germline assignment: CDR1 SGHRS and CDR2 YFSETQ. V lost 4 bases and J lost 4, with 20 bases in between. The CDR3 is 16 residues long. The CDR3 is CASSQETGIASYGYTF. The CDR3 region has the DNA TGCGCCAGCAGCCAGGAAACAGGGATAGCTTCCTATGGCTACACCTTC. The whole variable domain, filled in from reference TRBV5-1 and TRBJ1-2, reads KAGVTQTPRYLIKTRGQQVTLSCSPISGHRSVSWYQQTPGQGLQFLFEYFSETQRNKGNFPGRFSGRQFSNSRSEMNVSTLELGDSALYLCASSQETGIASYGYTFGSGTRLTVV.

V gene TRBV25-1 combines with J gene TRBJ2-1, with TRBD2 as a possible D gene (5 bases). The CDR3 covers 16 residues. Trimming shortened V by 5 bases and J by 7 bases, and 21 bases separated the two germline ends. The germline CDR1 and CDR2 sequences are MGHDK and SYGVNS. The CDR3 nucleotides read TGTGCCAGCAGTTCAGTCGGTAGCGCGAAGGGAAATGAGCAGTTCTTC. Protein: CASSSVGSAKGNEQFF.

J is TRBJ1-5 and V is TRBV15; TRBD1 matches 7 bases. Germline CDR1 and CDR2: LNHNV and YYDKDF (reference sequence). There are 16 residues in the CDR3. V was pared by 0 bases and J by 3 bases, with 5 bases of the junction left unmatched. This CDR3 is CATSRDFTGANQPQHF. As DNA, the CDR3 is TGTGCCACCAGCAGAGATTTCACAGGGGCCAATCAGCCCCAGCATTTT.

The chain has TRBV10-1 and TRBJ2-3; no reliable D call. The CDR3 spans 13 residues. The V and J ends lost 7 bases and 11 bases respectively, with 19 bases between them. In germline, CDR1 is WNHNN, CDR2 SYGVQD (reference sequence). CDR3 sequence: CASTSTPAVVQYF. DNA for the CDR3: TGCGCCAGCACCTCGACGCCCGCCGTCGTGCAGTATTTT.

The chain combines TRBV5-6 with TRBJ2-1; TRBD2 might be the D (6 bases). Trimming pared 4 bases from V and 4 bases from J, leaving 15 bases between. CDR1 is SGHDT and CDR2 is YYEEEE in the germline V gene. The length of the CDR3 is 15 residues. The CDR3: CASSPNSGVYNEQFF. As DNA, the CDR3 is TGTGCCAGCAGCCCTAATAGCGGCGTTTACAATGAGCAGTTCTTC.

In its sample, this clone was seen once. The CDR3 coding sequence is TGTGCCAGCAGTGACCTTAGTGTCGGGGAGCTGTTTTTT. Translated: CASSDLSVGELFF. This rearrangement joins TRBV25-1 to TRBJ2-2, with D unclear. The CDR3 runs 13 residues. Germline V gene lookup returns CDR1 MGHDK and CDR2 SYGVNS. V gave up 3 bases and J gave up 7 bases, with 9 bases separating them.

A single count supports this clone. The V and J genes are TRBV4-1 and TRBJ1-6; 10 positions match TRBD1. The CDR3 consists of 15 residues. After removal of 5 bases from V and 7 bases from J, the junction contained 5 bases not matched to a gene. Germline values: CDR1 MGHRA, CDR2 YSYEKL. The CDR3 nucleotides read TGCGCCAGCAGCGGCGGGACAGGGGCCAATTCACCCCTCCACTTT. Its translation is CASSGGTGANSPLHF.